This T cell receptor (beta chain) was observed in a study of cytomegalovirus exposure and HLA in healthy donors. Study background: In a later analysis, the 130 or so validation repertoires were reported to have used the same platform as the approximately 670 first-cohort repertoires. Findings and limits, study-wide: Most TCR sequences were rare, but some public TCRs occurred in many donors. It was approximately 150 TCR beta chains that were listed as cytomegalovirus-associated. Subsequent analysis of the 120 or so validation repertoires found a tendency for first-cohort TCR clusters to co-occur.

Clones were read by immunoSEQ multiplex PCR, and TCRdb kept only the in-frame ones, dropping some. The profile shows roughly 150,000 clones, approximately 86% of them singletons. On this clone itself: Its antigen remains unidentified.

The length of the CDR3 is 21 residues. The V and J ends lost 5 bases and 1 base respectively, with 33 bases between them. Germline values: CDR1 KGHSH, CDR2 LQKENI. The sample was PBMCs. The source of this sequence is a woman younger than 30 in good health and CMV-seronegative. The rearrangement joins TRBV18 to TRBJ2-7, with a tentative D call TRBD2 (5 bases). The DNA of the CDR3 is TGTGCCAGCTCATTCGAGGGAGCGAACTCGGATCCTCCTCTCCCTTCCTACGAGCAGTACTTC. It codes for CASSFEGANSDPPLPSYEQYF.